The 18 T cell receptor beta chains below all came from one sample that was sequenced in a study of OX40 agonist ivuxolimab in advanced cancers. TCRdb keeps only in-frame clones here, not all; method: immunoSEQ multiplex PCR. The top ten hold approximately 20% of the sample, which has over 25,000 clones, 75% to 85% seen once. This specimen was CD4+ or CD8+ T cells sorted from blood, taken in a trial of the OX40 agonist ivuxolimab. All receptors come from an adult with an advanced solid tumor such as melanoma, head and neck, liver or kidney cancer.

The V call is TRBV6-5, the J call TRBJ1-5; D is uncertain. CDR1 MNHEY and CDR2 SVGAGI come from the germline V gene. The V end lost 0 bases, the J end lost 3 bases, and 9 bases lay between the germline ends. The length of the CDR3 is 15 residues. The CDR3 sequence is CASSYSVADNQPQHF. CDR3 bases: TGTGCCAGCAGTTACTCTGTGGCAGACAATCAGCCCCAGCATTTT.

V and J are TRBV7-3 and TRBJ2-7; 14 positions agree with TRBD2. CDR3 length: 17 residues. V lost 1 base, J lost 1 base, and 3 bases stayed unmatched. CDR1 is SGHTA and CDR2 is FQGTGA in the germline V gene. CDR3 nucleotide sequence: TGTGCCAGCAGCTTAAAGGGACTAGCGGGGGAATCCTACGAGCAGTACTTC. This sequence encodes CASSLKGLAGESYEQYF.

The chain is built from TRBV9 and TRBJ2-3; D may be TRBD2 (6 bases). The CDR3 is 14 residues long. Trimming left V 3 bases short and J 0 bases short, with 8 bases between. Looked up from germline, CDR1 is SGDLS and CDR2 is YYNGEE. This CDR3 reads CASSESGSTDTQYF. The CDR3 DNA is TGTGCCAGCAGCGAGAGCGGGAGCACAGATACGCAGTATTTT.

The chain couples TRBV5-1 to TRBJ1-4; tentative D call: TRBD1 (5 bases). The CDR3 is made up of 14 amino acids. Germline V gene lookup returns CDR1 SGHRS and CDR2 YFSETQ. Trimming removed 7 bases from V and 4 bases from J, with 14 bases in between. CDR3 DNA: TGCGCCAGCGCCGAGGGGCAGGGTAATGAAAAACTGTTTTTT. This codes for CASAEGQGNEKLFF.

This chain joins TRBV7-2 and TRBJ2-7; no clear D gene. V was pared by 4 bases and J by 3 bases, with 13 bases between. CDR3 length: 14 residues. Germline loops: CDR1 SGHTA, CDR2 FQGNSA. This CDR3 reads CASSSFGPYYEQYF. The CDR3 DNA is TGTGCCAGCAGCTCTTTTGGGCCCTACTACGAGCAGTACTTC.

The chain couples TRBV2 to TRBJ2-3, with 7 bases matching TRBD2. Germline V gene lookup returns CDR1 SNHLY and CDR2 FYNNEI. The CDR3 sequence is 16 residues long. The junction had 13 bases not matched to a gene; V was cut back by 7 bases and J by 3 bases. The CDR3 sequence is CASTNPLADLTDTQYF. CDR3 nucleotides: TGTGCCAGCACCAACCCGCTAGCGGACCTAACAGATACGCAGTATTTT.

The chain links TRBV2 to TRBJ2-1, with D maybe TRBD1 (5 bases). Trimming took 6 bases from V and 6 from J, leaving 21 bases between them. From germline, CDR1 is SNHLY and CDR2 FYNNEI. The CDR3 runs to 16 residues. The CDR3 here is CASRDPLSQGSNEQFF. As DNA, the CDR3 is TGTGCCAGCAGAGATCCTCTTTCCCAGGGTTCCAATGAGCAGTTCTTC.

CDR3 DNA: TGTGCCAGCAGTGCGGGAGGTCCGGCGCGGGAGCAGTACTTC. Translating it yields CASSAGGPAREQYF. This sequence joins TRBV27 and TRBJ2-7, with TRBD2 matching over 8 bases. There are 14 residues in the CDR3. Per germline, CDR1 MNHEY and CDR2 SMNVEV (reference sequence). The junction had 10 bases not matched to a gene; V was cut back by 5 bases and J by 7 bases.

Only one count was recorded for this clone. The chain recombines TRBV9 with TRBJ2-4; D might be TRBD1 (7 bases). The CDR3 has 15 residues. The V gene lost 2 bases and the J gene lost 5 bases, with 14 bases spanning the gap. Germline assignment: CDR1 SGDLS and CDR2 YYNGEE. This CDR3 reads CASSVGGGAENIQYF. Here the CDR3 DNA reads TGTGCCAGCAGCGTCGGAGGGGGCGCGGAAAACATTCAGTACTTC.

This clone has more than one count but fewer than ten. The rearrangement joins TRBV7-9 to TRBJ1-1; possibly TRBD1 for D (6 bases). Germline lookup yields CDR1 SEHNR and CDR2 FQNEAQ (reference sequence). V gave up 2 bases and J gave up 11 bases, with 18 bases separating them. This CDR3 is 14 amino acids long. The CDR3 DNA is TGTGCCAGCAGCTTAAACCTCGACAGGCTTGGGGCTTTCTTT. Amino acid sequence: CASSLNLDRLGAFF.

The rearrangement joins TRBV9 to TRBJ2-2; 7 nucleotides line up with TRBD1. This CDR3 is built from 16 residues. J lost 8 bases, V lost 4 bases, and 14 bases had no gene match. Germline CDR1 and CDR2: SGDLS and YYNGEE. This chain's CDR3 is CASSPEGQVEFGELFF. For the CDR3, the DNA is TGTGCCAGCAGCCCAGAAGGACAGGTGGAGTTTGGGGAGCTGTTTTTT.

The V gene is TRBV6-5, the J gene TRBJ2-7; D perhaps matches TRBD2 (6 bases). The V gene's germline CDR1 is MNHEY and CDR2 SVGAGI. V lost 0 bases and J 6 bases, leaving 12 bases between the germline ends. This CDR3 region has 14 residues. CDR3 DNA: TGTGCCAGCAGTTACTCAAAAGCCGGGGGCGAGCAGTACTTC. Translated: CASSYSKAGGEQYF.

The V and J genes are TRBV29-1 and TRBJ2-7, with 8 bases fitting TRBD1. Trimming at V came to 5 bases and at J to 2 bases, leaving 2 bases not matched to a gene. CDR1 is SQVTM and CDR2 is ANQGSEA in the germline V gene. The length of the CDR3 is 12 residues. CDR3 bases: TGCAGCGTTCGGACAGGGACCTACGAGCAGTACTTC. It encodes CSVRTGTYEQYF.

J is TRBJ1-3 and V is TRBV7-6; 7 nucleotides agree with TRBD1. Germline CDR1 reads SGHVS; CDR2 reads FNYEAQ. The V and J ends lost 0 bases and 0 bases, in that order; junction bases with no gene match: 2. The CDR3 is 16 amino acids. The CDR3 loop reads CASSLASGGSGNTIYF. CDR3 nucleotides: TGTGCCAGCAGCTTAGCCTCAGGGGGCTCTGGAAACACCATATATTTT. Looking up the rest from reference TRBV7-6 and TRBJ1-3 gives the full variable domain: GAGVSQSPRYKVTKRGQDVALRCDPISGHVSLYWYRQALGQGPEFLTYFNYEAQQDKSGLPNDRFSAERPEGSISTLTIQRTEQRDSAMYRCASSLASGGSGNTIYFGEGSWLTVV.

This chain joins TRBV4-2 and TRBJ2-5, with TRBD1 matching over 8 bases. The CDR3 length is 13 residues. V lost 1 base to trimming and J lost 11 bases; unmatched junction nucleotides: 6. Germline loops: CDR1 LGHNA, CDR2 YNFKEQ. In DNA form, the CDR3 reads TGTGCCAGCAGCCAAGGGACAGGGCAAGAGCAGTACTTC. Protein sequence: CASSQGTGQEQYF.

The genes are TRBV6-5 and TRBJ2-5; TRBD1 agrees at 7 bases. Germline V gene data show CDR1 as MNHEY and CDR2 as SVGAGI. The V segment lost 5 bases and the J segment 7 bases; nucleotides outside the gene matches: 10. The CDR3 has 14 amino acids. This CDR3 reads CASSPVGPGGTQYF. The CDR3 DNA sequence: TGTGCCAGCAGTCCCGTGGGCCCAGGGGGGACCCAGTACTTC.

CDR3 sequence: CASSLLGQGAAEQYF. DNA for the CDR3: TGTGCCAGCAGCCTACTGGGGCAGGGGGCCGCCGAGCAGTACTTC. The J gene is TRBJ2-7, the V gene TRBV13; 8 positions agree with TRBD1. Germline values: CDR1 PRHDT, CDR2 FYEKMQ (reference sequence). The V segment lost 5 bases and the J segment 6 bases; nucleotides outside the gene matches: 12. There are 15 residues in the CDR3.

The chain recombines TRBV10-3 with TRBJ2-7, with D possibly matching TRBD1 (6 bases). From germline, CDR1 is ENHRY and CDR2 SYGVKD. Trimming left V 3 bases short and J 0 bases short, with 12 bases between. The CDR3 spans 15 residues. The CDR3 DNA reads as TGTGCCATCAGTGACACGACAGGCCTCTCCTACGAGCAGTACTTC. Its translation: CAISDTTGLSYEQYF.